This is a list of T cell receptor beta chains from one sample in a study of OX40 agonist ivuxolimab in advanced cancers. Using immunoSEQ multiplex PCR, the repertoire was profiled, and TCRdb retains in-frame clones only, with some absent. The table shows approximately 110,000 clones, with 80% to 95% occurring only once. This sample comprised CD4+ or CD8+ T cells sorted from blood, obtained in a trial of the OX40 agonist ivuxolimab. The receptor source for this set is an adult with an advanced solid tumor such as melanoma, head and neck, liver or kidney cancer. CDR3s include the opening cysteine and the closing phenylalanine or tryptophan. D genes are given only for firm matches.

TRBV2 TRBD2 CASGLAENIQYF
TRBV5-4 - CASSLSGVATNEKLFF
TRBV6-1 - CASSDGQVRTDTQYF
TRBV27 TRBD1 CASSSLSRGKNEQFF
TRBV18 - CASSPLSISQINYGYTF
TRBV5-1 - CASSLEGRNTEAFF
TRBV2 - CASSALTRMTTGEQYF
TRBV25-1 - CASSPQTGRDTEAFF
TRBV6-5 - CASSYSRIGELFF
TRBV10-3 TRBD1 CAIRPMLGQGALGANVLTF
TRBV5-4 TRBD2 CASSSSGTSQEQFF
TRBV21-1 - CASSKTLEPAEGELFF
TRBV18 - CASSPLGDQPQHF
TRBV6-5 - CASSYEGLSGELFF
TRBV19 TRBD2 CASSMGLALTYEQYF
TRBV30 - CAWSPPTGGTQYF
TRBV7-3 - CASSPGTPLDEQYF
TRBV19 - CASRPGHSNQPQHF
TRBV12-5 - CASGLLQTGYEQYF
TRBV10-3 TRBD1 CAISLDRGNQPQHF
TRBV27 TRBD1 CASSMGQVPYNEQFF
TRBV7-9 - CASSAATGLVSGNTIYF
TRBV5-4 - CASSLNKEVSTDTQYF
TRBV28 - CASSLSGREKLFF
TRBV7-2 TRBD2 CASSPTSGRAPDTQYF
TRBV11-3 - CASSLGSYEQYF
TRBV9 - CASSVVPGHTGELFF
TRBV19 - CASTPDSLKNTEAFF
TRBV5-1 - CASSPLDSSGYTF
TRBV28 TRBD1 CASGQGSNQPQHF
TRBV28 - CASSFGTLNQPQHF
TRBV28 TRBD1 CASRASTGAGAYEQYF
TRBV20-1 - CSARLQETQYF
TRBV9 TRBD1 CASSVEQGAIAYEQYF
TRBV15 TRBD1 CATSRERGPAGNTIYF
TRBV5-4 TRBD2 CASSSKTSGKGDNEQFF
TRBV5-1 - CASSGNTADTQYF
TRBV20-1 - CSASGGGAAFF
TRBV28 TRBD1 CASSLYGPTGFGYTF
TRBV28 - CASSFPGTQYF
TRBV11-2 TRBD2 CASSFLTGGRRVVTYEQYF
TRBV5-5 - CASSFPGTYEQYF
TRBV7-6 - CASSLSLNTEAFF
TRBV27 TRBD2 CASSTRLTGTSGLVQETQYF
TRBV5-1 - CASSFPSNGYEQYF
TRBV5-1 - CASSFSRANYGYTF
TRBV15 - CATSREGYGPNTEAFF
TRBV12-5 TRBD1 CASVPGQAYNEQFF
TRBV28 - CASSLIGGLETQYF
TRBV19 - CASQGGAESGANVLTF
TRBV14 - CASSQEAFATNEKLFF
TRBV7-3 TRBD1 CASSSPGGLGNEQFF
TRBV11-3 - CASSLGNGEHHEQYF
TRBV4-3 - CASSQESSSYTEAFF
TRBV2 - CASSRDTTTNEKLFF